Listed below are T cell receptor beta chains from one sample, sequenced in a study of cytomegalovirus exposure and HLA in healthy donors. Only in-frame clones appear in the TCRdb table, and some are missing; sequencing was by immunoSEQ multiplex PCR. This table holds 55,000 to 70,000 clones, around 86% found once. Sequenced: PBMCs. Receptor source: a woman in her twenties or thirties in good health and CMV-seronegative. Each CDR3 is given with its conserved first and last residue. Each record gives: V gene, J gene, clone size, D gene, CDR3 DNA, CDR3 protein. A D gene is named only where the DNA matches it firmly. The size field is filled for only some rows; it gives once, few, many or a size class.

>TRBV5-5|TRBJ2-3|.|TRBD2
TGTGCCAGCAGCAGTCACGGACTAGCGGGAGGGGCAGATACGCAGTATTTT
CASSSHGLAGGADTQYF
>TRBV30|TRBJ1-2|.|.
TGTGCCTGGAGTGTAGGGGGGGGGAACTATGGCTACACCTTC
CAWSVGGGNYGYTF
>TRBV4-1|TRBJ2-2|.|TRBD2
TGCGCCAGCAGCTTTCCTAGCGGGAGGTATGGCGGGGAGCTGTTTTTT
CASSFPSGRYGGELFF
>TRBV30|TRBJ1-5|.|.
TGTGCCTGGGGCGACAGTGGCAATCAGCCCCAGCATTTT
CAWGDSGNQPQHF
>TRBV18|TRBJ1-1|.|TRBD1
TGTGCCAGCTCACCCCAGACAGGGGGAAACACTGAAGCTTTCTTT
CASSPQTGGNTEAFF
>TRBV9|TRBJ2-5|.|TRBD2
TGTGCCAGCAGCGCCACAGCGGGAGGGGATGCGACCCAGTACTTC
CASSATAGGDATQYF
>TRBV27|TRBJ1-5|.|.
TGTGCCAGCAGTTTAGGCTCCCCGGGGTATCAGCCCCAGCATTTT
CASSLGSPGYQPQHF
>TRBV4-3|TRBJ2-1|.|.
TGCGCCAGCAGCCAAGGGGCGACAGGTCCCAATGAGCAGTTCTTC
CASSQGATGPNEQFF
>TRBV28|TRBJ2-1|.|.
TGTGCCAGCAGTTTTACCCTAGAAAGGCTATCCAACTACTACAATGAGCAGTTCTTC
CASSFTLERLSNYYNEQFF
>TRBV5-4|TRBJ1-1|.|.
TGTGCCAGCAGCTCGTCACAGTTAGGCACTGAAGCTTTCTTT
CASSSSQLGTEAFF
>TRBV28|TRBJ2-7|once|TRBD1
TGTGCCAGCAGTTTCGATCTTGGGACAGGGTCGTACGAGCAGTACTTC
CASSFDLGTGSYEQYF
>TRBV11-3|TRBJ2-2|.|TRBD2
TGTGCCAGCAGCTTAGACGGGACTAGCACCGGGGAGCTGTTTTTT
CASSLDGTSTGELFF
>TRBV7-9|TRBJ2-1|.|TRBD1
TGTGCCAGCAGCTTAGCTTGGACAGGGCCCTACAATGAGCAGTTCTTC
CASSLAWTGPYNEQFF
>TRBV19|TRBJ1-4|.|TRBD1
TGTGCCAGTTCGGACAGGAGGGGTGAAAAACTGTTTTTT
CASSDRRGEKLFF
>TRBV11-2|TRBJ1-1|once|.
TGTGCCAGCAGCCCGAGGACGGGGAGCACTGAAGCTTTCTTT
CASSPRTGSTEAFF
>TRBV18|TRBJ2-1|.|.
TGTGCCAGCTCTCCAGGGAGAGATGAGCAGTTCTTC
CASSPGRDEQFF
>TRBV7-2|TRBJ2-3|.|TRBD1
TGTGCCAGCAGGCGGGACAGGGCCTCTCCGCAGTATTTT
CASRRDRASPQYF
>TRBV5-1|TRBJ1-4|.|.
TGCGCCAGCAGCTTGGCGGCAACAGGGCGGAATGAAAAACTGTTTTTT
CASSLAATGRNEKLFF
>TRBV6-1|TRBJ1-1|.|.
TGTGCCAGCAGGGGGGAGGCCACTGAAGCTTTCTTT
CASRGEATEAFF
>TRBV7-9|TRBJ2-1|.|TRBD2
TGTGCCAGCAGCTCCGGGACTAGCGGTTACAATGAGCAGTTCTTC
CASSSGTSGYNEQFF
>TRBV14|TRBJ1-1|.|.
TGTGCCAGCAGCCAAGATAGAGAGAACACTGAAGCTTTCTTT
CASSQDRENTEAFF
>TRBV5-1|TRBJ2-3|.|.
TGCGCCAGCAGCCAGGACATCGCCGATACGCAGTATTTT
CASSQDIADTQYF
>TRBV19|TRBJ2-7|.|.
TGTGCCAGTAGTAGAGACTTACTCTACTACGAGCAGTACTTC
CASSRDLLYYEQYF
>TRBV6-1|TRBJ1-1|.|.
TGTGCCAGCAGTGAAGCGCTAAGGACACGGGAGGTGGCTTTCTTT
CASSEALRTREVAFF
>TRBV6-6|TRBJ2-1|few|TRBD2
TGTGCCAGCAGCCGACTAGCGGGAGGCCTCAATGAGCAGTTCTTC
CASSRLAGGLNEQFF
>TRBV5-8|TRBJ2-5|.|.
TGTGCCAGTCTCATTCGGGGGAAGGGCGAGACCCAGTACTTC
CASLIRGKGETQYF